This paragraph covers one T cell receptor (beta chain) sequence. This CDR3 has 15 amino acids. The germline V gene has CDR1 LNHDA and CDR2 SQIVND (reference sequence). J was trimmed by 7 bases and V by 3 bases; bases with no gene match: 11. This specimen belongs to a study of blood T cell repertoires in COVID-19. Study context: Samples of COVID-19 (acute and convalescent) were obtained from the United States, Italy and Spain.

Per the authors' pipeline: For nucleated cells, counts were estimated from reference gene primer amplification. Some clones are missing from TCRdb's copy, which holds only in-frame ones; the method was immunoSEQ multiplex PCR. For V, J and clone size, that table is used; D and trimming come from the DNA. The sample shows 73,000 or so clones, 83% of them seen only once. This chain links TRBV19 with TRBJ1-2; 7 bases fit TRBD1. The TCR was taken from a man between 50 and 59 years old with active COVID-19. The sample consisted of peripheral blood. The CDR3 protein is CASSIKETGRRGYTF. In DNA form, the CDR3 reads TGTGCCAGTAGTATTAAGGAGACAGGGAGGCGTGGCTACACCTTC. Complete variable domain (other parts from reference TRBV19 and TRBJ1-2): DGGITQSPKYLFRKEGQNVTLSCEQNLNHDAMYWYRQDPGQGLRLIYYSQIVNDFQKGDIAEGYSVSREKKESFPLTVTSAQKNPTAFYLCASSIKETGRRGYTFGSGTRLTVV.